Shown below are 28 T cell receptor beta chains from a single sample sequenced in a study of blood T cell repertoires in COVID-19. Using immunoSEQ multiplex PCR, the repertoire was profiled, and TCRdb retains in-frame clones only, with some absent. This repertoire shows a few hundred thousand clones, roughly 86% found once; its top ten account for roughly a tenth. The sample taken for sequencing was peripheral blood. All receptors derive from a woman aged 45-60 years with COVID-19, enrolled during active disease.

The chain carries TRBV6-2 or TRBV6-3 and TRBJ1-1, with unresolved D. V lost 2 bases and J 6 bases, leaving 13 bases between the germline ends. This CDR3 has 14 residues. Germline values: CDR1 MNHEY, CDR2 SVGEGT. The CDR3 bases are TGTGCCAGCAGTTACGTCGGCAGGATTGCTGAAGCTTTCTTT. It translates to CASSYVGRIAEAFF.

The chain joins TRBV5-6 to TRBJ2-7; D gene unclear. The CDR3 extends over 13 amino acids. V gave up 4 bases and J gave up 6 bases, with 14 bases separating them. Germline values: CDR1 SGHDT, CDR2 YYEEEE. In DNA, the CDR3 is TGTGCCAGCAGCCTGACCGGGTCGGGCGAGCAGTACTTC. It encodes CASSLTGSGEQYF.

The V gene is TRBV15, the J gene TRBJ1-2; D is ambiguous. This CDR3 contains 15 residues. V lost 0 bases, J lost 2 bases, and 10 bases lay in between. Germline V gene lookup returns CDR1 LNHNV and CDR2 YYDKDF (reference sequence). The CDR3 coding sequence is TGTGCCACCAGCAGAGATCGTTCACAGAACTATGGCTACACCTTC. This encodes CATSRDRSQNYGYTF.

The CDR3 region has the DNA TGTGCCTGGAGCCCCGGGACAGGGAACACTGAAGCTTTCTTT. Translated, it gives CAWSPGTGNTEAFF. The rearrangement uses TRBV30 and TRBJ1-1; 8 bases are shared with TRBD1. The germline CDR1 and CDR2 sequences are GTSNPN and SVGIG (reference sequence). The CDR3 consists of 14 residues. Unmatched junction bases numbered 4, after V lost 3 bases and J lost 1 base. The whole variable domain, filled in from reference TRBV30 and TRBJ1-1, reads SQTIHQWPATLVQPVGSPLSLECTVEGTSNPNLYWYRQAAGRGLQLLFYSVGIGQISSEVPQNLSASRPQDRQFILSSKKLLLSDSGFYLCAWSPGTGNTEAFFGQGTRLTVV.

V and J are TRBV28 and TRBJ2-1, with 9 bases lining up with TRBD2. Trimming at V came to 3 bases and at J to 4 bases, leaving 4 bases not matched to a gene. The CDR3 spans 15 residues. Germline assignment: CDR1 MDHEN and CDR2 SYDVKM. DNA of the CDR3: TGTGCCAGCAGTTTTGGCGGGGGGGGTTACAATGAGCAGTTCTTC. It yields the protein CASSFGGGGYNEQFF.

The J gene is TRBJ1-5, the V gene TRBV5-1; 10 bases agree with TRBD1. Germline V gene data show CDR1 as SGHRS and CDR2 as YFSETQ. This CDR3 has 15 residues. Trimming took 4 bases from V and 4 from J; bases not matched to a gene: 5. The DNA of the CDR3 is TGCGCCAGCAGCATGACAGGGGGCGAAAATCAGCCCCAGCATTTT. Protein product: CASSMTGGENQPQHF. The whole variable domain, remainder taken from reference TRBV5-1 and TRBJ1-5, is KAGVTQTPRYLIKTRGQQVTLSCSPISGHRSVSWYQQTPGQGLQFLFEYFSETQRNKGNFPGRFSGRQFSNSRSEMNVSTLELGDSALYLCASSMTGGENQPQHFGDGTRLSIL.

J is TRBJ2-1 and V is TRBV5-1; the D is unclear. CDR1 and CDR2 (germline): SGHRS, YFSETQ. V was pared by 0 bases and J by 5 bases, with 9 bases between. The CDR3 sequence is 14 residues long. In DNA form, the CDR3 reads TGCGCCAGCAGCTTGGCCGGTCCGAACAATGAGCAGTTCTTC. This sequence encodes CASSLAGPNNEQFF.

The chain joins TRBV7-8 to TRBJ2-7; TRBD2 matches 12 bases. Germline trimming cut 2 bases from V and 0 bases from J; bases unmatched to any gene: 2. The CDR3 covers 16 residues. CDR1 and CDR2 (germline): SGHVS, FQNEAQ. The CDR3 DNA follows: TGTGCCAGCAGCTTAAGGACTAGCGGGGTCTCCTACGAGCAGTACTTC. This translates into CASSLRTSGVSYEQYF.

V and J are TRBV21-1 and TRBJ2-1; the D call in the table, TRBD1, was not verified against the DNA. TRBV21-1 is marked as a pseudogene. This CDR3 is 15 amino acids long. This CDR3 is CASTRGTGSSNEQFF. The CDR3 bases are TGTGCCAGCACCCGCGGGACAGGGAGCTCCAATGAGCAGTTCTTC.

The CDR3 here is CASSSTGIGQFF. CDR3 sequence (DNA): TGTGCCAGCAGCTCTACCGGTATCGGGCAGTTCTTC. The V call is TRBV11-3, the J call TRBJ2-1; no firm D call. Trimming removed 4 bases at V and 12 bases at J, with 13 bases between. In germline, CDR1 is SGHNT, CDR2 YENEEA. The CDR3 loop spans 12 amino acids.

The rearrangement uses TRBV19 and TRBJ2-7, with a weak D call TRBD1 (5 bases). Germline V gives CDR1 LNHDA, CDR2 SQIVND (reference sequence). The CDR3 is made up of 12 amino acids. The V and J ends lost 9 bases and 6 bases respectively, with 15 bases between them. Here the CDR3 reads CASTSRVGEQYF. In nucleotides, the CDR3 is TGTGCCAGCACTTCCAGGGTGGGCGAGCAGTACTTC. The full variable domain, rest sourced from reference TRBV19 and TRBJ2-7, is DGGITQSPKYLFRKEGQNVTLSCEQNLNHDAMYWYRQDPGQGLRLIYYSQIVNDFQKGDIAEGYSVSREKKESFPLTVTSAQKNPTAFYLCASTSRVGEQYFGPGTRLTVT.

V usage is TRBV3-1 (or the pseudogene TRBV3-2) and J usage is TRBJ2-2; 10 bases fit TRBD2. The germline V gene encodes CDR1 LGHDT and CDR2 YNNKEL (reference sequence). The CDR3 runs to 20 residues. V trimming: 2 bases; J trimming: 4 bases; junction bases outside the gene matches: 16. CDR3 region: CASSQRPFGAGGPSTGELFF. The CDR3 bases are TGTGCCAGCAGCCAACGCCCGTTTGGAGCGGGGGGGCCGAGCACCGGGGAGCTGTTTTTT.

The chain carries TRBV19 and TRBJ2-1; TRBD2 might be the D (6 bases). Trimming left V 6 bases short and J 4 bases short, with 13 bases between. Germline V gene sequence: CDR1 LNHDA, CDR2 SQIVND (reference sequence). There are 14 residues in the CDR3. CDR3: CASSRDLAYNEQFF. In nucleotides, the CDR3 is TGTGCCAGTAGCCGGGACTTAGCGTACAATGAGCAGTTCTTC.

This chain joins TRBV19 and TRBJ2-1; TRBD2 might be the D (7 bases). Germline CDR1 is LNHDA and CDR2 is SQIVND (reference sequence). The V end lost 3 bases, the J end lost 4 bases, and 16 bases lay between the germline ends. The CDR3 contains 16 residues. CDR3 residues: CASSILPGGLYNEQFF. The CDR3 DNA follows: TGTGCCAGTAGTATTCTCCCGGGGGGCTTATACAATGAGCAGTTCTTC.

There are a few counts of this clone. The gene calls are TRBV24-1 and TRBJ2-2; TRBD2 matches at 9 bases. The CDR3 has 17 amino acids. After removal of 4 bases from V and 7 bases from J, the junction contained 12 bases not matched to a gene. CDR1 KGHDR and CDR2 SFDVKD come from the germline V gene. CDR3: CATSDRASGALGGELFF. The DNA of the CDR3 is TGTGCCACCAGTGACAGGGCTAGCGGGGCCTTGGGCGGGGAGCTGTTTTTT.

V gene TRBV30 combines with J gene TRBJ1-5; 10 bases fit TRBD1. With V trimmed by 0 bases and J by 4 bases, 6 bases remained unmatched. This CDR3 is 16 amino acids long. Germline CDR1 is GTSNPN and CDR2 is SVGIG (reference sequence). The CDR3 loop is CAWSVRDRGLNQPQHF. CDR3 nucleotides: TGTGCCTGGAGTGTAAGGGACAGGGGCCTTAATCAGCCCCAGCATTTT.

This chain uses TRBV2 with TRBJ2-2; 11 bases agree with TRBD1. Germline lookup yields CDR1 SNHLY and CDR2 FYNNEI. J lost 6 bases, V lost 9 bases, and 12 bases had no gene match. This CDR3 contains 16 residues. The DNA for the CDR3 is TGTGCCAGAATGGACAGGGGGCCGAGGGGGTCCGGGGAGCTGTTTTTT. This gives the protein CARMDRGPRGSGELFF.

This rearrangement joins TRBV5-5 to TRBJ2-7, with D unresolved. From germline, CDR1 is SGHKS and CDR2 YYEKEE (reference sequence). V dropped 1 base and J dropped 2 bases, with 10 bases sitting between them. The CDR3 totals 14 residues. The CDR3 loop is CASSLRPGAYEQYF. As DNA, the CDR3 is TGTGCCAGCAGCTTGCGTCCGGGTGCCTACGAGCAGTACTTC.

The rearrangement links TRBV7-9 to TRBJ2-7, with 8 bases that match TRBD2. CDR3 length: 15 residues. Germline CDR1 reads SEHNR; CDR2 reads FQNEAQ (reference sequence). J lost 8 bases, V lost 5 bases, and 14 bases had no gene match. CDR3 region: CASSDGGSGVQKQYF. CDR3 sequence (DNA): TGTGCCAGCAGCGACGGGGGTAGCGGGGTCCAAAAGCAGTACTTC.

This CDR3 is CASSEYRAGKNTEAFF. In DNA, the CDR3 is TGTGCCAGCAGTGAATATCGGGCGGGGAAGAACACTGAAGCTTTCTTT. The gene calls are TRBV2 and TRBJ1-1; D uncertain. V shed 2 bases and J shed 1 base, with 14 bases lying between them. The CDR3 has 16 residues. The germline CDR1 and CDR2 sequences are SNHLY and FYNNEI.

In this sample, this clone turned up a few times. The chain recombines TRBV10-3 with TRBJ2-3; D might be TRBD2 (6 bases). The CDR3 sequence is 13 residues long. Trimming removed 3 bases at V and 6 bases at J, with 10 bases between. Germline loops: CDR1 ENHRY, CDR2 SYGVKD. Here the CDR3 reads CAISEPRGDTQYF. Here the CDR3 DNA reads TGTGCCATCAGTGAACCTCGGGGGGATACGCAGTATTTT.

CDR3 loop: CASSPQRGNSPLHF. The CDR3 bases are TGTGCCAGCAGCCCCCAACGGGGAAATTCACCCCTCCACTTT. The genes are TRBV7-2 and TRBJ1-6; unclear D gene. This CDR3 comprises 14 residues. Per germline, CDR1 SGHTA and CDR2 FQGNSA. Trimming stripped 5 bases from V and 7 bases from J, with 12 bases between.

The chain uses TRBV12-5 and TRBJ2-5; a weak D match, TRBD2 (5 bases). Germline CDR1 is LGHNT and CDR2 is FRNRAP. Trimming cost V 4 bases and J 2 bases, with 17 bases left between them. The CDR3 is made up of 16 amino acids. The CDR3, as DNA: TGTGCTAGTGGTTCGGATTTGGGTGGGAGACAAGAGACCCAGTACTTC. This translates into CASGSDLGGRQETQYF.

The V gene is TRBV27, the J gene TRBJ2-1; D is possibly TRBD2 (8 bases). V was clipped by 2 bases and J by 2 bases, with 19 bases between them. The germline gives CDR1 MNHEY, CDR2 SMNVEV (reference sequence). The CDR3 is 18 residues long. CDR3 sequence: CASSLVKGARGAYNEQFF. The CDR3 nucleotides read TGTGCCAGCAGTTTAGTTAAGGGGGCGCGGGGGGCCTACAATGAGCAGTTCTTC.

The chain has TRBV30 and TRBJ1-6, with TRBD1 identical over 9 bases. The junction had 7 bases not matched to a gene; V was cut back by 0 bases and J by 10 bases. The CDR3 consists of 15 residues. CDR1 and CDR2 (germline): GTSNPN, SVGIG (reference sequence). The CDR3 nucleotides are TGTGCCTGGAGTGTTGGACAGGGGAACAAATCACCCCTCCACTTT. The encoded protein is CAWSVGQGNKSPLHF.

On this clone itself: Other DNA sequences in the same sample also yield this CDR3. This sequence joins TRBV27 and TRBJ1-5, with D possibly TRBD1 on 6 matching bases. The germline V and J ends were trimmed by 2 bases and 3 bases, with 8 bases remaining between them. CDR1 and CDR2 (germline): MNHEY, SMNVEV (reference sequence). CDR3 length equals 14 residues. CDR3 amino acids: CASSLRGSNQPQHF. CDR3 DNA: TGTGCCAGCAGTTTAAGGGGGTCCAATCAGCCCCAGCATTTT.

This chain uses TRBV7-9 with TRBJ2-5; TRBD2 matches at 9 bases. The CDR3 spans 15 residues. V lost 1 base, J lost 5 bases, and 5 bases stayed unmatched. Germline CDR1 reads SEHNR; CDR2 reads FQNEAQ (reference sequence). For the CDR3, the DNA is TGTGCCAGCAGCTTAGGATCTAGCGGGAAGGAGACCCAGTACTTC. This codes for CASSLGSSGKETQYF. The full variable domain, rest sourced from reference TRBV7-9 and TRBJ2-5, is DTGVSQNPRHKITKRGQNVTFRCDPISEHNRLYWYRQTLGQGPEFLTYFQNEAQLEKSRLLSDRFSAERPKGSFSTLEIQRTEQGDSAMYLCASSLGSSGKETQYFGPGTRLLVL.

This rearrangement joins TRBV4-3 to TRBJ2-1, with TRBD1 identical over 8 bases. This CDR3 spans 15 amino acids. V lost 3 bases and J lost 7; bases outside the gene matches: 8. CDR1 LGHNA and CDR2 YSLEER come from the germline V gene. The CDR3 DNA reads TGCGCCAGCAGCCAGGATTGGACAGGGTGGAATGAGCAGTTCTTC. Translating it yields CASSQDWTGWNEQFF.